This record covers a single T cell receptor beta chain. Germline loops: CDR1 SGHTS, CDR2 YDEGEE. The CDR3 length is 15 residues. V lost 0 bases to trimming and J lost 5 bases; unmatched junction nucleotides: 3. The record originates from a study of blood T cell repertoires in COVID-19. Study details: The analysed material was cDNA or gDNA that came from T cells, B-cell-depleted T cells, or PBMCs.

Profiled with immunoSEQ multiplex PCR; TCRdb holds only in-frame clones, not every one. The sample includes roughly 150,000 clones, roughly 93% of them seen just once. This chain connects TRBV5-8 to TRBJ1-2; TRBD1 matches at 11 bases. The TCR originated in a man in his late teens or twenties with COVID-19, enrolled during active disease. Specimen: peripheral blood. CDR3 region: CASSLDGTGGYGYTF. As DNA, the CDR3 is TGTGCCAGCAGCTTGGATGGGACAGGGGGATATGGCTACACCTTC. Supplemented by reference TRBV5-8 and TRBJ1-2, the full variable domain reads EAGVTQSPTHLIKTRGQQATLRCSPISGHTSVYWYQQALGLGLQFLLWYDEGEERNRGNFPPRFSGRQFPNYSSELNVNALELEDSALYLCASSLDGTGGYGYTFGSGTRLTVV.